The 23 T cell receptor beta chains in this list originate from one sample, sequenced in a study of blood T cell repertoires in COVID-19. Clones were sequenced by immunoSEQ multiplex PCR, and TCRdb holds only the in-frame ones, with some missing. Of tens of thousands of clones listed, approximately 87% were seen once; the top ten hold roughly 18%. The sequencing sample was made of peripheral blood. The receptor source for this set is a man at least 80 years old in a cohort sampled during active COVID-19.

This rearrangement joins TRBV18 to TRBJ2-1; 8 bases map to TRBD1. Unmatched junction bases numbered 7, after V lost 3 bases and J lost 15 bases. The CDR3 is 12 amino acids. CDR1 and CDR2 (germline): KGHSH, LQKENI. The CDR3 sequence: CASSPHPGGLFF. CDR3 in DNA: TGTGCCAGCTCACCGCATCCAGGGGGCTTGTTCTTC.

V gene TRBV2 combines with J gene TRBJ1-1, with a possible D match to TRBD1 (6 bases). The V end lost 5 bases, the J end lost 12 bases, and 16 bases lay between the germline ends. The CDR3 runs to 12 residues. Germline V CDR1 and CDR2: SNHLY, FYNNEI. For the CDR3, the DNA is TGTGCCAGCAGTTGGGACACCGACTCGTCTTTCTTT. It translates to CASSWDTDSSFF.

This chain connects TRBV11-2 to TRBJ2-3, with 10 bases matching TRBD2. CDR1 is SGHAT, CDR2 FQNNGV, per germline. The junction had 7 bases not matched to a gene; V was cut back by 6 bases and J by 13 bases. The CDR3 runs to 12 residues. CDR3: CASSNSGGLEYF. The CDR3 bases are TGTGCCAGCAGTAATAGCGGGGGGCTGGAGTATTTT.

The chain links TRBV28 to TRBJ1-2, with D maybe TRBD1 (6 bases). The V gene lost 2 bases and the J gene lost 4 bases, with 17 bases spanning the gap. CDR3 length: 16 residues. Germline values: CDR1 MDHEN, CDR2 SYDVKM. CDR3 in DNA: TGTGCCAGCAGTTTAGCCGAATCCTGGGGGCCCTATGGCTACACCTTC. Protein product: CASSLAESWGPYGYTF.

The V call is TRBV6-5, the J call TRBJ1-1, with 7 bases identical to TRBD1. The CDR3 covers 15 residues. The germline CDR1 and CDR2 sequences are MNHEY and SVGAGI. With 0 bases clipped from V and 5 bases from J, the junction kept 6 bases outside the gene matches. CDR3 sequence reads: CASSYSRTGGTEAFF. As DNA, the CDR3 is TGTGCCAGCAGTTACTCGAGGACAGGTGGGACTGAAGCTTTCTTT.

The chain uses TRBV6-5 and TRBJ1-1; no clear D. Germline V gene lookup returns CDR1 MNHEY and CDR2 SVGAGI. The CDR3 spans 13 residues. The V end lost 6 bases, the J end lost 6 bases, and 14 bases lay between the germline ends. CDR3 protein: CASSPPEAAEAFF. In nucleotides, the CDR3 is TGTGCCAGCAGCCCGCCCGAGGCCGCTGAAGCTTTCTTT.

The table lists this clone with a few counts. The V gene is TRBV2, the J gene TRBJ2-7; tentatively, D is TRBD2 (5 bases). V was clipped by 2 bases and J by 2 bases, with 13 bases between them. Germline V gene data show CDR1 as SNHLY and CDR2 as FYNNEI. This CDR3 region has 15 residues. The CDR3 bases are TGTGCCAGCAGTGAAAGTGTTCGGGGAACCTACGAGCAGTACTTC. Amino acids: CASSESVRGTYEQYF. Using reference TRBV2 and TRBJ2-7 for the parts outside the CDR3, the full variable domain is EPEVTQTPSHQVTQMGQEVILRCVPISNHLYFYWYRQILGQKVEFLVSFYNNEISEKSEIFDDQFSVERPDGSNFTLKIRSTKLEDSAMYFCASSESVRGTYEQYFGPGTRLTVT.

The chain combines TRBV24-1 with TRBJ2-5; 10 nucleotides match TRBD1. This CDR3 region has 16 residues. V dropped 0 bases and J dropped 6; count of bases not matched to a gene: 6. Germline CDR1 KGHDR, CDR2 SFDVKD. This CDR3 is CATSDLPGTGEQTQYF. The DNA for the CDR3 is TGTGCCACCAGTGATTTGCCGGGGACAGGGGAACAGACCCAGTACTTC.

The V and J genes are TRBV2 and TRBJ2-2, with D maybe TRBD1 (6 bases). There are 15 residues in the CDR3. V lost 6 bases and J lost 1, with 12 bases in between. CDR1 is SNHLY, CDR2 FYNNEI, per germline. The CDR3 region is CASSQPGQNTGELFF. Written as DNA, the CDR3 is TGTGCCAGCAGCCAACCGGGACAGAACACCGGGGAGCTGTTTTTT.

This rearrangement joins TRBV5-1 to TRBJ2-2, with D possibly matching TRBD1 (5 bases). Trimming pared 0 bases from V and 3 bases from J, leaving 9 bases between. Per the germline V gene, CDR1 is SGHRS and CDR2 is YFSETQ. The length of the CDR3 is 15 residues. As DNA, the CDR3 is TGCGCCAGCAGCTTGGGGACAACGGACACCGGGGAGCTGTTTTTT. It yields the protein CASSLGTTDTGELFF.

This chain uses TRBV6-5 with TRBJ2-5, with 10 nucleotides matching TRBD2. Germline loops: CDR1 MNHEY, CDR2 SVGAGI. The V gene end was trimmed by 2 bases and the J gene end by 1 base; junction bases not matched to a gene: 4. The CDR3 is 16 residues long. The CDR3 DNA sequence: TGTGCCAGCAGTTACACTAGCGGGGACATCCAAGAGACCCAGTACTTC. The encoded protein is CASSYTSGDIQETQYF.

The chain has TRBV7-2 and TRBJ1-2; D is uncertain. V was clipped by 1 base and J by 8 bases, with 11 bases between them. Per germline, CDR1 SGHTA and CDR2 FQGNSA. This CDR3 contains 13 residues. CDR3 coding DNA: TGTGCCAGCAGCTTAGATCGGGTGTTAGGCTACACCTTC. It is translated as CASSLDRVLGYTF.

The chain employs TRBV23-1 and TRBJ1-2; tentative D call: TRBD1 (5 bases). TRBV23-1 is identified as an open reading frame with a role that is uncertain. CDR3 length equals 18 residues. The V gene lost 5 bases and the J gene lost 8 bases, with 30 bases spanning the gap. CDR3 sequence (DNA): TGCGCCAGCAGTACGGGTTGGGGGAGGGCCCCCTTGCCGGTGGGCTACACCTTC. Translated, it gives CASSTGWGRAPLPVGYTF.

The chain is built from TRBV19 and TRBJ1-4; D not certain. CDR1 LNHDA and CDR2 SQIVND come from the germline V gene (reference sequence). The CDR3 is 15 residues long. V gave up 3 bases and J gave up 0 bases, with 8 bases separating them. CDR3: CASSIGIATNEKLFF. CDR3 coding DNA: TGTGCCAGTAGTATCGGGATCGCAACTAATGAAAAACTGTTTTTT. Supplemented by reference TRBV19 and TRBJ1-4, the full variable domain reads DGGITQSPKYLFRKEGQNVTLSCEQNLNHDAMYWYRQDPGQGLRLIYYSQIVNDFQKGDIAEGYSVSREKKESFPLTVTSAQKNPTAFYLCASSIGIATNEKLFFGSGTQLSVL.

The CDR3 DNA sequence: TGTGCCAGCAGCGTAGGGCAGGGCTCGGATTCACCCCTCCACTTT. Amino acids: CASSVGQGSDSPLHF. The chain couples TRBV9 to TRBJ1-6, with a weak D call TRBD1 (5 bases). CDR3 size: 15 residues. V was trimmed by 0 bases and J by 8 bases, leaving 12 bases between them. Germline V CDR1 and CDR2: SGDLS, YYNGEE.

This clone turned up a few times. The V call is TRBV4-2, the J call TRBJ2-2; 7 bases map to TRBD2. CDR1 LGHNA and CDR2 YNFKEQ come from the germline V gene. The V gene end was trimmed by 4 bases and the J gene end by 0 bases; junction bases not matched to a gene: 8. The CDR3 sequence is 17 residues long. The CDR3 reads CASSPAGRYPNTGELFF. CDR3 bases: TGTGCCAGCAGCCCAGCGGGAAGGTACCCGAACACCGGGGAGCTGTTTTTT.

The V and J genes are TRBV3-1 (or the pseudogene TRBV3-2) and TRBJ2-5; 11 bases match TRBD2. CDR1 LGHDT and CDR2 YNNKEL come from the germline V gene (reference sequence). J lost 4 bases, V lost 1 base, and 8 bases had no gene match. The CDR3 sequence is 17 residues long. In DNA form, the CDR3 reads TGTGCCAGCAGCCAAGGACTAGCGGGAATCGTTGGAGAGACCCAGTACTTC. Residues: CASSQGLAGIVGETQYF.

The rearrangement uses TRBV4-3 and TRBJ1-1; maybe TRBD1 (5 bases). V lost 0 bases, J lost 5 bases, and 16 bases lay in between. The CDR3 is made up of 16 amino acids. Germline loops: CDR1 LGHNA, CDR2 YSLEER. As DNA, the CDR3 is TGCGCCAGCAGCCAAGATCGGGGGGTTTGGGGGACTGAAGCTTTCTTT. This codes for CASSQDRGVWGTEAFF.

The chain carries TRBV5-4 and TRBJ2-1; TRBD1 matches at 7 bases. Germline V gene sequence: CDR1 SGHNT, CDR2 YYREEE (reference sequence). V trimming: 2 bases; J trimming: 9 bases; junction bases outside the gene matches: 5. The CDR3 length is 13 residues. CDR3 in DNA: TGTGCCAGCAGCTTAGACAGGGTTAGTGAGCAGTTCTTC. It codes for CASSLDRVSEQFF.

CDR3 DNA: TGTGCCAGCAGCCGAAACGGACAGGGAGAGACTGAAGCTTTCTTT. It translates to CASSRNGQGETEAFF. This chain connects TRBV3-1 (or the pseudogene TRBV3-2) to TRBJ1-1, with 8 bases aligning to TRBD1. The V segment lost 4 bases and the J segment 5 bases; nucleotides outside the gene matches: 9. Germline V gene sequence: CDR1 LGHDT, CDR2 YNNKEL (reference sequence). The CDR3 is made up of 15 amino acids.

The V call is TRBV5-1, the J call TRBJ2-1, with D tentatively TRBD2 (6 bases). V was pared by 4 bases and J by 5 bases, with 10 bases between. The CDR3 is 13 amino acids. CDR1 is SGHRS and CDR2 is YFSETQ in the germline V gene. The CDR3 nucleotides read TGCGCCAGCAGCCCCACGGGGGACAATGAGCAGTTCTTC. It translates to CASSPTGDNEQFF.

A single count supports this clone. The rearrangement links TRBV5-1 to TRBJ2-2; 10 bases align to TRBD1. There are 16 residues in the CDR3. Germline CDR1 SGHRS, CDR2 YFSETQ. With 4 bases clipped from V and 6 bases from J, the junction kept 9 bases outside the gene matches. The CDR3: CASSPRGQGSSGELFF. In nucleotides, the CDR3 is TGCGCCAGCAGCCCACGGGGACAGGGGTCATCCGGGGAGCTGTTTTTT.

The chain joins TRBV2 to TRBJ2-4; a possible D gene is TRBD1 (8 bases). Trimming left V 8 bases short and J 0 bases short, with 17 bases between. Germline loops: CDR1 SNHLY, CDR2 FYNNEI. CDR3 length: 16 residues. CDR3 sequence (DNA): TGTGCCAGCGTGGGGGGGACAGGAGTAGCCAAAAACATTCAGTACTTC. Amino acids: CASVGGTGVAKNIQYF.